These 21 T cell receptor beta chains were all obtained from the same sample, sequenced in a study of T cell responses to AZD1222 COVID-19 vaccine. Measured with immunoSEQ multiplex PCR; TCRdb has only the in-frame clones, and not every one. The repertoire holds 200,000 or so clones, 94% seen once, with roughly 9.2% in the top ten. The source material was peripheral blood, sampled on day 0 of AZD1222 vaccination. All receptors come from an adult in good health.

The chain combines TRBV28 with TRBJ2-7; TRBD2 might be the D (6 bases). CDR1 is MDHEN and CDR2 is SYDVKM in the germline V gene. V was shortened by 5 bases and J by 1 base, with 15 bases between the two germline ends. The CDR3 is 15 residues long. The CDR3 here is CASSPTRGFSYEQYF. CDR3 nucleotides: TGTGCCAGCAGTCCTACCCGGGGGTTTTCCTACGAGCAGTACTTC.

The genes are TRBV28 and TRBJ2-4; TRBD2 matches at 7 bases. The length of the CDR3 is 13 residues. V dropped 6 bases and J dropped 8; count of bases not matched to a gene: 7. Looked up from germline, CDR1 is MDHEN and CDR2 is SYDVKM. CDR3 bases: TGTGCCAGCAGCCCTAGCGGTCGTGACATTCAGTACTTC. Translation gives CASSPSGRDIQYF. Full variable domain (remainder filled in from reference TRBV28 and TRBJ2-4): DVKVTQSSRYLVKRTGEKVFLECVQDMDHENMFWYRQDPGLGLRLIYFSYDVKMKEKGDIPEGYSVSREKKERFSLILESASTNQTSMYLCASSPSGRDIQYFGAGTRLSVL.

V and J are TRBV2 and TRBJ2-1, with no clear D. CDR1 is SNHLY and CDR2 is FYNNEI in the germline V gene. V was clipped by 4 bases and J by 9 bases, with 7 bases between them. The CDR3 length is 11 residues. CDR3 amino acids: CASSVEAEQFF. The CDR3 nucleotides are TGTGCCAGCAGTGTAGAGGCTGAGCAGTTCTTC.

V gene TRBV6-2 or TRBV6-3 combines with J gene TRBJ2-1; TRBD1 matches 7 bases. After removal of 5 bases from V and 16 bases from J, the junction contained 8 bases not matched to a gene. The CDR3 runs 11 residues. Germline CDR1 reads MNHEY; CDR2 reads SVGEGT. This CDR3 reads CASSMGTDAFF. CDR3 DNA: TGTGCCAGCAGTATGGGGACAGACGCCTTCTTC.

The chain has TRBV7-9 and TRBJ2-7, with 7 nucleotides matching TRBD1. V was pared by 6 bases and J by 5 bases, with 7 bases of the junction left unmatched. Per the germline V gene, CDR1 is SEHNR and CDR2 is FQNEAQ (reference sequence). This CDR3 spans 13 amino acids. For the CDR3, the DNA is TGTGCCAGCAGTACCCCGGGACAGAACGAGCAGTACTTC. This gives the protein CASSTPGQNEQYF.

The V call is TRBV5-6, the J call TRBJ1-5; D unresolved. Trimming shortened V by 0 bases and J by 4 bases, and 8 bases separated the two germline ends. There are 14 residues in the CDR3. Germline V lookup: CDR1 SGHDT, CDR2 YYEEEE. The CDR3 here is CASSLGPLNQPQHF. CDR3 sequence (DNA): TGTGCCAGCAGCTTGGGACCCCTGAATCAGCCCCAGCATTTT.

This CDR3 is CASSVAGGAEAFF. As DNA, the CDR3 is TGTGCCAGCAGCGTAGCGGGGGGGGCCGAAGCTTTCTTT. This chain connects TRBV9 to TRBJ1-1; a possible D gene is TRBD1 (6 bases). Deletions cut 0 bases from V and 8 bases from J, with 11 bases between. The germline V gene has CDR1 SGDLS and CDR2 YYNGEE. The CDR3 runs 13 residues.

The chain has TRBV4-2 and TRBJ2-7, with unresolved D. Looked up from germline, CDR1 is LGHNA and CDR2 is YNFKEQ. Deletions cut 0 bases from V and 5 bases from J, with 5 bases between. The CDR3 spans 12 residues. CDR3 region: CASSQDLDEQYF. The CDR3 DNA reads TGTGCCAGCAGCCAAGATCTCGACGAGCAGTACTTC.

This chain links TRBV27 with TRBJ2-1; 10 bases are a match to TRBD2. V trimming: 5 bases; J trimming: 7 bases; junction bases outside the gene matches: 8. The CDR3 is made up of 15 amino acids. CDR1 MNHEY and CDR2 SMNVEV come from the germline V gene (reference sequence). This chain's CDR3 is CASSPLAGAVNEQFF. Here the CDR3 DNA reads TGTGCCAGCAGTCCCCTAGCGGGAGCGGTAAATGAGCAGTTCTTC.

This chain connects TRBV9 to TRBJ2-2, with TRBD1 matching over 8 bases. The CDR3 is 15 residues long. Germline V gene sequence: CDR1 SGDLS, CDR2 YYNGEE. V shed 5 bases and J 3 bases; nucleotides not matched to a gene: 6. The CDR3 DNA follows: TGTGCCAGCAGAAACGACAGGGGATACACCGGGGAGCTGTTTTTT. This encodes CASRNDRGYTGELFF.

The gene calls are TRBV19 and TRBJ2-7, with TRBD2 matching 7 bases. The CDR3 is made up of 14 amino acids. Germline lookup yields CDR1 LNHDA and CDR2 SQIVND (reference sequence). After removal of 7 bases from V and 0 bases from J, the junction contained 6 bases not matched to a gene. CDR3 DNA sequence: TGTGCCAGTAACCCGGGACTAACCTCCTACGAGCAGTACTTC. The encoded protein is CASNPGLTSYEQYF. The whole variable domain, filled in from reference TRBV19 and TRBJ2-7, reads DGGITQSPKYLFRKEGQNVTLSCEQNLNHDAMYWYRQDPGQGLRLIYYSQIVNDFQKGDIAEGYSVSREKKESFPLTVTSAQKNPTAFYLCASNPGLTSYEQYFGPGTRLTVT.

The chain links TRBV28 to TRBJ2-3; perhaps TRBD2 as D (6 bases). The CDR3 covers 16 residues. CDR1 and CDR2 from the germline V gene are MDHEN and SYDVKM. V was trimmed by 3 bases and J by 0 bases, leaving 13 bases between them. The CDR3, as DNA: TGTGCCAGCAGTTTTTTACGGGAGTCTAGCACAGATACGCAGTATTTT. Amino acids: CASSFLRESSTDTQYF.

The chain carries TRBV7-9 and TRBJ2-7; 10 bases fit TRBD2. The CDR3 is 13 amino acids. The ends lost 11 bases at V and 5 bases at J; junction bases unmatched: 9. Per the germline V gene, CDR1 is SEHNR and CDR2 is FQNEAQ (reference sequence). CDR3 nucleotides: TGTGCCGGGTCCCCCAGCGGGAGGGACGAGCAGTACTTC. As protein: CAGSPSGRDEQYF.

The chain couples TRBV27 to TRBJ1-1, with D possibly TRBD1 on 6 matching bases. V lost 3 bases, J lost 4 bases, and 9 bases lay in between. The germline V gene has CDR1 MNHEY and CDR2 SMNVEV (reference sequence). The CDR3 sequence is 13 residues long. CDR3 in DNA: TGTGCCAGCAGTTTTGGGGGGGCCACTGAAGCTTTCTTT. Amino acids: CASSFGGATEAFF.

The chain carries TRBV9 and TRBJ2-1; TRBD2 matches 11 bases. This CDR3 region has 17 residues. Germline CDR1 SGDLS, CDR2 YYNGEE. The trim removed 0 bases at V and 1 base at J, leaving 3 bases unmatched. The DNA of the CDR3 is TGTGCCAGCAGCGTAGAGGCTAGCGGGAGGTCCTACAATGAGCAGTTCTTC. Its protein is CASSVEASGRSYNEQFF. Drawing the rest from reference TRBV9 and TRBJ2-1, the complete variable domain is DSGVTQTPKHLITATGQRVTLRCSPRSGDLSVYWYQQSLDQGLQFLIQYYNGEERAKGNILERFSAQQFPDLHSELNLSSLELGDSALYFCASSVEASGRSYNEQFFGPGTRLTVL.

CDR3 in DNA: TGTGCCTGGAGTGCTACAGGGGCTCAGCCCCAGCATTTT. Translating gives CAWSATGAQPQHF. The chain has TRBV30 and TRBJ1-5; 7 nucleotides align to TRBD1. The V segment lost 1 base and the J segment 6 bases; nucleotides outside the gene matches: 3. The CDR3 loop spans 13 amino acids. Germline CDR1 and CDR2: GTSNPN and SVGIG (reference sequence).

V is TRBV9 and J is TRBJ2-2; D ambiguous. CDR1 and CDR2 from the germline V gene are SGDLS and YYNGEE. This CDR3 spans 12 amino acids. Trimming stripped 5 bases from V and 2 bases from J, with 4 bases between. CDR3 region: CASRANTGELFF. In DNA, the CDR3 is TGTGCCAGCAGAGCTAACACCGGGGAGCTGTTTTTT.

The chain carries TRBV28 and TRBJ1-2; no firm D call. V was cut by 5 bases and J by 2 bases, with 9 bases left in between. The germline CDR1 and CDR2 sequences are MDHEN and SYDVKM. The CDR3 runs 13 residues. In nucleotides, the CDR3 is TGTGCCAGCAGTAAAGTATCGAACTATGGCTACACCTTC. It translates to CASSKVSNYGYTF.

Remarks on this clone: The junction departs from germline at one end; a sequencing error may be responsible. This chain uses TRBV19 with TRBJ1-1, with 7 bases matching TRBD1. Germline V gives CDR1 LNHDA, CDR2 SQIVND (reference sequence). The CDR3 runs to 14 residues. This CDR3 is CVSSVSNQGAEAFF. The CDR3 nucleotides are TGTGTCAGTAGTGTGAGTAACCAGGGGGCTGAAGCTTTCTTT.

This clone was seen only once. The V call is TRBV6-5, the J call TRBJ1-5; D not certain. V was cut by 5 bases and J by 0 bases, with 5 bases left in between. Germline V lookup: CDR1 MNHEY, CDR2 SVGAGI. CDR3 length: 13 amino acids. CDR3 DNA: TGTGCCAGCAGTACTCGTAGCAATCAGCCCCAGCATTTT. Protein product: CASSTRSNQPQHF.

J is TRBJ1-1 and V is TRBV21-1; the table's D call of TRBD1 was not tested on the DNA. TRBV21-1 corresponds to a pseudogene. The CDR3 extends over 16 amino acids. The CDR3 sequence is CASSIRTGALNTEAFF. DNA for the CDR3: TGTGCCAGCAGCATCAGGACAGGGGCCCTGAACACTGAAGCTTTCTTT.